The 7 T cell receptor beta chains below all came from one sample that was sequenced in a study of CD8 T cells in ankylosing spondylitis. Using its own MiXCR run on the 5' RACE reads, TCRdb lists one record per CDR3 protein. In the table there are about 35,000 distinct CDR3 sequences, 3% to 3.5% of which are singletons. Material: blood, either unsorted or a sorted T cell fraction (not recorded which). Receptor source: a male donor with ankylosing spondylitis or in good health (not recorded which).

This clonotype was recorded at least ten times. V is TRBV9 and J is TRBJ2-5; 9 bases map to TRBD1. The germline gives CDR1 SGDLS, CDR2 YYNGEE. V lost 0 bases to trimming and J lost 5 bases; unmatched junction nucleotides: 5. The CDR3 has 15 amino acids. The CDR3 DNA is TGTGCCAGCAGCGTAGAGGACAGGGGTACGGAGACCCAGTACTTC. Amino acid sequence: CASSVEDRGTETQYF.

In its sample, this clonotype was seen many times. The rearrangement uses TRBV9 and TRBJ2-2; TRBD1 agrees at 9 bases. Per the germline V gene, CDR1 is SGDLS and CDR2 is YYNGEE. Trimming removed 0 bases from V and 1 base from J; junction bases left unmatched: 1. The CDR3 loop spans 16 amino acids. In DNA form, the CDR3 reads TGTGCCAGCAGCGTAGAGGGACAGGGGAACACCGGGGAGCTGTTTTTT. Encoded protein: CASSVEGQGNTGELFF.

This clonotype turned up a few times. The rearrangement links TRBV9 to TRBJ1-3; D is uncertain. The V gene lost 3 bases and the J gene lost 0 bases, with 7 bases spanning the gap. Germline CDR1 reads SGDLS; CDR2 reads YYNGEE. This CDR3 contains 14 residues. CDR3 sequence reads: CASSGRISGNTIYF. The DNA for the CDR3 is TGTGCCAGCAGCGGGCGGATCTCTGGAAACACCATATATTTT.

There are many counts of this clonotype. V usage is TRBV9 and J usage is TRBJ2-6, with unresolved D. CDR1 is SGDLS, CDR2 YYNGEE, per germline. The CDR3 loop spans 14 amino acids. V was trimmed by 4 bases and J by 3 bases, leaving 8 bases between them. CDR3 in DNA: TGTGCCAGCAGCCCGGGTGGTGGGGCCAACGTCCTGACTTTC. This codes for CASSPGGGANVLTF. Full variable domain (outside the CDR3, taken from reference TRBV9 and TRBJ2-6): DSGVTQTPKHLITATGQRVTLRCSPRSGDLSVYWYQQSLDQGLQFLIQYYNGEERAKGNILERFSAQQFPDLHSELNLSSLELGDSALYFCASSPGGGANVLTFGAGSRLTVL.

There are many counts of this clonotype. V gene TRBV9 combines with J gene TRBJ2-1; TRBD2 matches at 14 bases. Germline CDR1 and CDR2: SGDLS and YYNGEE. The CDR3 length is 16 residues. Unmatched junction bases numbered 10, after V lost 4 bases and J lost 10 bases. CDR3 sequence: CASSPVGLAGEGEQFF. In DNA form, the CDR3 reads TGTGCCAGCAGCCCAGTGGGACTAGCGGGAGAGGGAGAGCAGTTCTTC.

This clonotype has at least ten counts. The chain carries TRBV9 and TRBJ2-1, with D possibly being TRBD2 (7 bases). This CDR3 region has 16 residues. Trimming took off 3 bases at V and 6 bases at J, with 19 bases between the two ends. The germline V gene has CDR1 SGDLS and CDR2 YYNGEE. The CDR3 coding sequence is TGTGCCAGCAGCGCGAGGGGGGACTACATTAGCAATGAGCAGTTCTTC. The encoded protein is CASSARGDYISNEQFF.

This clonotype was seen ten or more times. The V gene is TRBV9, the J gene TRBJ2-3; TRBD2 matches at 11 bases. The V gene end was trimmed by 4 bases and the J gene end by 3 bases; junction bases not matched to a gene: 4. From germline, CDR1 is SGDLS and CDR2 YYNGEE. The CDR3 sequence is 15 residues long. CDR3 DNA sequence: TGTGCCAGCAGCACTAGCGGGGGTCGGACAGATACGCAGTATTTT. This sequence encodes CASSTSGGRTDTQYF.